Following are 15 T cell receptor beta chains from one sample sequenced in a study of shared clonotypes between healthy human individuals. Sequenced by immunoSEQ multiplex PCR; TCRdb stores in-frame clones only, minus some. The repertoire has millions of clones, 90% to 95% of them found once; the top ten carry more than 1.5%. CD45RO-negative cells were positively selected for CCR7, leaving out terminally differentiated effector memory CD45RA+ cells. Material for sequencing was naive CD8+ T cells from PBMCs. The origin of the receptors is a man in his late teens or twenties in good health. Some clones in this sample may be carry-over from other donors' samples.

The V call is TRBV27, the J call TRBJ1-4, with 8 nucleotides matching TRBD1. Germline trimming cut 3 bases from V and 7 bases from J; bases unmatched to any gene: 13. The CDR3 has 17 residues. CDR1 and CDR2 from the germline V gene are MNHEY and SMNVEV (reference sequence). CDR3 residues: CASSFLTDRGVGEKLFF. The DNA for the CDR3 is TGTGCCAGCAGTTTCCTCACCGACAGGGGTGTCGGTGAAAAACTGTTTTTT.

The rearrangement joins TRBV6-1 to TRBJ2-1; 9 nucleotides match TRBD2. The CDR3 loop spans 15 amino acids. After removal of 3 bases from V and 5 bases from J, the junction contained 5 bases not matched to a gene. From germline, CDR1 is MNHNS and CDR2 SASEGT. The CDR3 loop is CASSEKAGGHNEQFF. The CDR3 DNA reads TGTGCCAGCAGTGAGAAAGCGGGAGGTCACAATGAGCAGTTCTTC.

This chain links TRBV27 with TRBJ2-2, with 8 bases lining up with TRBD2. Germline CDR1 MNHEY, CDR2 SMNVEV (reference sequence). The junction had 7 bases not matched to a gene; V was cut back by 11 bases and J by 5 bases. This CDR3 has 13 amino acids. DNA of the CDR3: TGTGCCGGTGGCCCTAGCGGGACCGGGGAGCTGTTTTTT. This translates into CAGGPSGTGELFF.

This chain's CDR3 is CASSGLDTQYF. The CDR3 nucleotides read TGTGCCAGCAGCGGATTAGATACGCAGTATTTT. The rearrangement joins TRBV9 to TRBJ2-3; no reliable D call. Germline lookup yields CDR1 SGDLS and CDR2 YYNGEE. The CDR3 covers 11 residues. Trimming removed 3 bases at V and 5 bases at J, with 4 bases between.

The chain couples TRBV7-8 to TRBJ2-3; D gene uncertain. The CDR3 contains 15 residues. Germline V gene sequence: CDR1 SGHVS, CDR2 FQNEAQ. The V and J ends lost 5 bases and 0 bases respectively, with 12 bases between them. CDR3: CASSPSLVSTDTQYF. In DNA, the CDR3 is TGTGCCAGCAGCCCCTCGCTTGTTAGCACAGATACGCAGTATTTT.

This chain connects TRBV28 to TRBJ1-1, with 7 nucleotides matching TRBD1. J gave up 0 bases and V 8 bases, and 6 bases lay outside the gene matches. CDR1 is MDHEN, CDR2 SYDVKM, per germline. The CDR3 totals 14 residues. CDR3 nucleotides: TGTGCCAGCGGAACAGGGGAATTGAACACTGAAGCTTTCTTT. It codes for CASGTGELNTEAFF.

This sequence joins TRBV13 and TRBJ2-1; D unresolved. The CDR3 has 16 amino acids. Germline-derived CDR1 and CDR2 are PRHDT and FYEKMQ (reference sequence). V shed 5 bases and J shed 0 bases, with 14 bases lying between them. CDR3 protein: CASSPREYGSYNEQFF. The DNA of the CDR3 is TGTGCCAGCAGCCCTCGTGAGTATGGCTCCTACAATGAGCAGTTCTTC.

This clone has a handful of counts. Other DNA sequences in this sample translate to the same CDR3. V is TRBV27 and J is TRBJ1-5; D is possibly TRBD1 (6 bases). CDR3 length: 13 residues. Trimming took 0 bases from V and 6 from J, leaving 6 bases between them. From germline, CDR1 is MNHEY and CDR2 SMNVEV (reference sequence). Written as DNA, the CDR3 is TGTGCCAGCAGTTTATCAGGGGGTCAGCCCCAGCATTTT. It encodes CASSLSGGQPQHF.

This clone was counted between two and nine times. This sample also contains other DNA sequences that code for the same CDR3. This chain links TRBV27 with TRBJ2-4; D gene ambiguous. Germline V gene lookup returns CDR1 MNHEY and CDR2 SMNVEV (reference sequence). The ends were cut back, 5 bases at V and 0 bases at J, with 5 bases in the middle. The CDR3 is made up of 13 amino acids. CDR3 residues: CASSPLAKNIQYF. Here the CDR3 DNA reads TGTGCCAGCAGTCCATTAGCCAAAAACATTCAGTACTTC.

This clone was seen just once. This chain uses TRBV7-9 with TRBJ2-5; TRBD2 agrees at 8 bases. The CDR3 has 15 residues. With 5 bases clipped from V and 5 bases from J, the junction kept 10 bases outside the gene matches. Germline V gene lookup returns CDR1 SEHNR and CDR2 FQNEAQ (reference sequence). The CDR3 loop is CASSPIAGSQETQYF. The CDR3, as DNA: TGTGCCAGCAGCCCTATAGCGGGATCCCAGGAGACCCAGTACTTC.

Remarks on this clone: Other DNA sequences from this sample encode an identical CDR3 as well. The CDR3: CASSPTGSSYNEQFF. CDR3 DNA: TGCGCCAGCAGCCCCACTGGGAGCTCCTACAATGAGCAGTTCTTC. V is TRBV4-1 and J is TRBJ2-1, with a possible D match to TRBD2 (5 bases). CDR3 length: 15 residues. Trimming cost V 4 bases and J 0 bases, with 10 bases left between them. In germline, CDR1 is MGHRA, CDR2 YSYEKL.

This rearrangement joins TRBV29-1 to TRBJ2-4, with 7 bases matching TRBD2. This CDR3 region has 12 residues. Germline CDR1 SQVTM, CDR2 ANQGSEA. In DNA, the CDR3 is TGCAGTGCCTTCGCGGGGGAGGGCATTCAGTACTTC. Translating it yields CSAFAGEGIQYF. Full variable domain (rest looked up from reference TRBV29-1 and TRBJ2-4): SAVISQKPSRDICQRGTSLTIQCQVDSQVTMMFWYRQQPGQSLTLIATANQGSEATYESGFVIDKFPISRPNLTFSTLTVSNMSPEDSSIYLCSAFAGEGIQYFGAGTRLSVL.

The rearrangement links TRBV10-3 to TRBJ2-2, with 7 bases identical to TRBD1. This CDR3 contains 16 residues. J was trimmed by 2 bases and V by 11 bases; bases with no gene match: 14. The germline V gene encodes CDR1 ENHRY and CDR2 SYGVKD. The CDR3 bases are TGTGCCGCAGAAGGTGCGACAGGGATCAACACCGGGGAGCTGTTTTTT. Protein: CAAEGATGINTGELFF.

This clone was observed a handful of times. The chain links TRBV9 to TRBJ1-1, with TRBD1 as a possible D gene (5 bases). Germline CDR1 reads SGDLS; CDR2 reads YYNGEE. CDR3 size: 15 residues. V lost 3 bases and J lost 0, with 12 bases in between. Here the CDR3 DNA reads TGTGCCAGCAGCGAACCGACAGATTTGAACACTGAAGCTTTCTTT. Translation gives CASSEPTDLNTEAFF. Combining the CDR3 with reference TRBV9 and TRBJ1-1 gives the whole variable domain DSGVTQTPKHLITATGQRVTLRCSPRSGDLSVYWYQQSLDQGLQFLIQYYNGEERAKGNILERFSAQQFPDLHSELNLSSLELGDSALYFCASSEPTDLNTEAFFGQGTRLTVV.

This chain uses TRBV7-2 with TRBJ2-7; 7 bases fit TRBD2. The CDR3 runs to 14 residues. Germline CDR1 is SGHTA and CDR2 is FQGNSA. V dropped 8 bases and J dropped 7; count of bases not matched to a gene: 14. The CDR3 DNA sequence: TGTGCCAGCCATAGGCGGGAGCTCCAGGATGAGCAGTACTTC. Protein: CASHRRELQDEQYF.